Below, 16 T cell receptor beta chains from the same sample are listed, as sequenced in a study of graft-versus-host responses after intestinal transplantation. Assay: immunoSEQ multiplex PCR; the TCRdb copy retains only in-frame clones and omits some. The table shows 8,000 to 8,500 clones, with about 93% occurring only once. This specimen was PBMCs, taken 11 days after intestinal transplantation. The receptors derive from a human patient who received an intestinal transplant, so some T cells may come from the graft donor.

The genes are TRBV7-2 and TRBJ2-1, with 10 bases aligning to TRBD2. V shed 3 bases, J shed 6 bases, and the junction held 8 bases outside the gene matches. CDR1 is SGHTA and CDR2 is FQGNSA in the germline V gene. This CDR3 has 16 residues. CDR3 residues: CASSFPLAGVVNEQFF. CDR3 sequence (DNA): TGTGCCAGCAGCTTTCCTCTAGCGGGAGTGGTCAATGAGCAGTTCTTC.

This clone was recorded once. The chain has TRBV27 and TRBJ2-2; 10 bases agree with TRBD1. CDR1 MNHEY and CDR2 SMNVEV come from the germline V gene (reference sequence). This CDR3 comprises 17 residues. J was trimmed by 5 bases and V by 4 bases; bases with no gene match: 10. The CDR3 DNA reads TGTGCCAGCAGTTGGGGAAGGGGACAGGGGTTAACCGGGGAGCTGTTTTTT. Translating it yields CASSWGRGQGLTGELFF.

This clone was detected only once. V usage is TRBV11-3 and J usage is TRBJ2-1; D might be TRBD1 (5 bases). V gave up 3 bases and J gave up 6 bases, with 12 bases separating them. The CDR3 loop spans 14 amino acids. Germline values: CDR1 SGHNT, CDR2 YENEEA. The CDR3 reads CASSFAREGNEQFF. CDR3 coding DNA: TGTGCCAGCAGCTTCGCCAGGGAAGGCAATGAGCAGTTCTTC. Variable domain in full (rest from reference TRBV11-3 and TRBJ2-1): EAGVVQSPRYKIIEKKQPVAFWCNPISGHNTLYWYLQNLGQGPELLIRYENEEAVDDSQLPKDRFSAERLKGVDSTLKIQPAELGDSAVYLCASSFAREGNEQFFGPGTRLTVL.

The V call is TRBV7-3, the J call TRBJ2-1; tentatively, D is TRBD1 (5 bases). This CDR3 has 15 amino acids. CDR1 is SGHTA, CDR2 FQGTGA, per germline. Trimming took off 2 bases at V and 3 bases at J, with 11 bases between the two ends. CDR3 protein: CASSLAGMSYNEQFF. CDR3 nucleotides: TGTGCCAGCAGCTTAGCAGGGATGAGCTACAATGAGCAGTTCTTC.

V and J are TRBV27 and TRBJ1-5; 7 bases agree with TRBD1. CDR1 and CDR2 from the germline V gene are MNHEY and SMNVEV (reference sequence). The CDR3 loop spans 14 amino acids. V trimming: 5 bases; J trimming: 4 bases; junction bases outside the gene matches: 5. This CDR3 is CASSPWTGNQPQHF. CDR3 nucleotide sequence: TGTGCCAGCAGTCCCTGGACAGGTAATCAGCCCCAGCATTTT.

The chain carries TRBV27 and TRBJ2-1; D not resolved. The V and J ends lost 0 bases and 6 bases respectively, with 6 bases between them. Germline V gene lookup returns CDR1 MNHEY and CDR2 SMNVEV (reference sequence). The CDR3 contains 13 residues. This CDR3 is CASSLSGANEQFF. Here the CDR3 DNA reads TGTGCCAGCAGTTTATCCGGAGCCAATGAGCAGTTCTTC.

The gene calls are TRBV7-9 and TRBJ2-3; TRBD1 matches at 7 bases. The CDR3 extends over 14 amino acids. Germline-derived CDR1 and CDR2 are SEHNR and FQNEAQ (reference sequence). V was clipped by 5 bases and J by 3 bases; unmatched bases: 5. DNA for the CDR3: TGTGCCAGCAGCCGAGCACAGGGGACAGATACGCAGTATTTT. Its protein product is CASSRAQGTDTQYF.

The chain recombines TRBV7-2 with TRBJ1-1, with 8 bases that match TRBD1. The length of the CDR3 is 16 residues. V lost 5 bases and J lost 0; bases outside the gene matches: 8. Germline assignment: CDR1 SGHTA and CDR2 FQGNSA. The DNA of the CDR3 is TGTGCCAGCAGCACGGGACAGGCTTTAATGAACACTGAAGCTTTCTTT. Its protein is CASSTGQALMNTEAFF.

CDR3 DNA: TGTGCCAGCAGCTTCAACAGGGCAGAAGCTTTCTTT. It is translated as CASSFNRAEAFF. This rearrangement joins TRBV5-4 to TRBJ1-1; D perhaps matches TRBD1 (6 bases). Germline V gene lookup returns CDR1 SGHNT and CDR2 YYREEE (reference sequence). V lost 2 bases to trimming and J lost 8 bases, with 10 bases between them. This CDR3 is built from 12 residues.

This chain connects TRBV28 to TRBJ2-2; D is possibly TRBD1 (7 bases). The CDR3 covers 14 residues. Germline V gives CDR1 MDHEN, CDR2 SYDVKM. Trimming shortened V by 3 bases and J by 4 bases, and 9 bases separated the two germline ends. CDR3 in amino acids: CASSFQGGTGELFF. The CDR3 coding sequence is TGTGCCAGCAGTTTTCAGGGGGGCACCGGGGAGCTGTTTTTT. The complete variable domain, with remaining parts taken from reference TRBV28 and TRBJ2-2, reads DVKVTQSSRYLVKRTGEKVFLECVQDMDHENMFWYRQDPGLGLRLIYFSYDVKMKEKGDIPEGYSVSREKKERFSLILESASTNQTSMYLCASSFQGGTGELFFGEGSRLTVL.

The rearrangement links TRBV7-9 to TRBJ2-3, with D perhaps TRBD2 (6 bases). Deletions cut 1 base from V and 6 bases from J, with 11 bases between. Germline-derived CDR1 and CDR2 are SEHNR and FQNEAQ (reference sequence). CDR3 size: 14 residues. For the CDR3, the DNA is TGTGCCAGCAGCTTAGTCGGACTAATGGATACGCAGTATTTT. This encodes CASSLVGLMDTQYF.

A single count supports this clone. The rearrangement joins TRBV4-1 to TRBJ2-3; possible D gene TRBD1, 6 bases. The length of the CDR3 is 14 residues. V was clipped by 0 bases and J by 4 bases, with 8 bases between them. Looked up from germline, CDR1 is MGHRA and CDR2 is YSYEKL. The CDR3 DNA reads as TGCGCCAGCAGCCAAGAAGGGGGATCAGATACGCAGTATTTT. It codes for CASSQEGGSDTQYF.

The J gene is TRBJ2-1, the V gene TRBV18; 8 bases fit TRBD2. The CDR3 extends over 16 amino acids. The V gene end was trimmed by 0 bases and the J gene end by 5 bases; junction bases not matched to a gene: 6. Germline assignment: CDR1 KGHSH and CDR2 LQKENI. For the CDR3, the DNA is TGTGCCAGCTCACCACCTTCGGGGGGGCCCCACAATGAGCAGTTCTTC. It codes for CASSPPSGGPHNEQFF.

J is TRBJ1-1 and V is TRBV6-5; D perhaps matches TRBD1 (5 bases). CDR3 length: 14 amino acids. Germline loops: CDR1 MNHEY, CDR2 SVGAGI. V was pared by 2 bases and J by 0 bases, with 7 bases between. CDR3 coding DNA: TGTGCCAGCAGTTACGGGGCTATGAACACTGAAGCTTTCTTT. Residues: CASSYGAMNTEAFF.

The chain couples TRBV4-1 to TRBJ2-1; 10 bases match TRBD1. This CDR3 is 15 amino acids long. The J segment lost 9 bases and the V segment lost 0 bases, leaving 5 bases of the junction unmatched. Germline-derived CDR1 and CDR2 are MGHRA and YSYEKL. CDR3 nucleotide sequence: TGCGCCAGCAGCCAAGAGGGACAGGGGCCATCTGAGCAGTTCTTC. It specifies CASSQEGQGPSEQFF.

This clone was observed once. The chain links TRBV7-9 to TRBJ1-2; 7 bases are shared with TRBD1. This CDR3 comprises 16 residues. The V and J ends lost 2 bases and 3 bases, in that order; junction bases with no gene match: 9. Germline V CDR1 and CDR2: SEHNR, FQNEAQ (reference sequence). The CDR3 sequence: CASSLKQNDRDYGYTF. The CDR3 DNA follows: TGTGCCAGCAGCTTAAAGCAGAACGACAGGGACTATGGCTACACCTTC.